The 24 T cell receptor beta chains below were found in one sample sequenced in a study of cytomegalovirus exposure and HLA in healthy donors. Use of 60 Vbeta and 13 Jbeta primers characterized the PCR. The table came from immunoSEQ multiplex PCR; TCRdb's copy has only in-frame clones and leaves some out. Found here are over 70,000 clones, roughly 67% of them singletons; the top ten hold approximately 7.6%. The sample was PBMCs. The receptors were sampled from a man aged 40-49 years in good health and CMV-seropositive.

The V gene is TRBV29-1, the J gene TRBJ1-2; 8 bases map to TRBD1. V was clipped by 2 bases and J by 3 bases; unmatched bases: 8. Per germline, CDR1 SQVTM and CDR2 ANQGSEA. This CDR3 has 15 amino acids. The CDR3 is CSVEIGQGRHYGYTF. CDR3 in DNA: TGCAGCGTTGAAATCGGACAGGGAAGGCACTATGGCTACACCTTC.

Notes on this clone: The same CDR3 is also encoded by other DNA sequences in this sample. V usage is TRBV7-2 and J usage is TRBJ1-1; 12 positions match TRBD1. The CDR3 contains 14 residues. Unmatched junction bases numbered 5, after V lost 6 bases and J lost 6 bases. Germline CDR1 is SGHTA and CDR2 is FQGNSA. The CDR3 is CASSPGQGAPEAFF. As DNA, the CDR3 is TGTGCCAGCAGTCCGGGACAGGGGGCCCCTGAAGCTTTCTTT.

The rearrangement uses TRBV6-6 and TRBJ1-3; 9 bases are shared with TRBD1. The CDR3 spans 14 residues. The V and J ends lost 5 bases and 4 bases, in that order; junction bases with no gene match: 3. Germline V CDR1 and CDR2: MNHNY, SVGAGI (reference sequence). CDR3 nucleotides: TGTGCCAGCAGTGGGACAGGGTCAGGAAACACCATATATTTT. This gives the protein CASSGTGSGNTIYF.

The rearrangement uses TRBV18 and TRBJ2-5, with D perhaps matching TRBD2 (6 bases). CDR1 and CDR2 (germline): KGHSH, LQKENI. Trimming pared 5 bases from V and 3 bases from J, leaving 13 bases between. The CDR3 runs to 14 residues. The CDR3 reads CASSKRTNEETQYF. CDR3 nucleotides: TGTGCCAGCTCAAAACGGACTAATGAAGAGACCCAGTACTTC.

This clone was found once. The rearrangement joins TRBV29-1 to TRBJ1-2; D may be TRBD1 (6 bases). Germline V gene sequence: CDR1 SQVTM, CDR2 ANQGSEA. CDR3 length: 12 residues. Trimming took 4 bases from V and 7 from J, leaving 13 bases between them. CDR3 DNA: TGCAGCGTTGTTTTAACAGGGTCTGGCTACACCTTC. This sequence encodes CSVVLTGSGYTF.

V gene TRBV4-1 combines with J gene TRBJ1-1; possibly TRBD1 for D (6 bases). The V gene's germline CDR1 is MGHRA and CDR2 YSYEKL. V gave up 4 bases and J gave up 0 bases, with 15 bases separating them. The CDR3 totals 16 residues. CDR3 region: CASSPYTTGLNTEAFF. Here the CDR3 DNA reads TGCGCCAGCAGCCCCTATACGACAGGCTTGAACACTGAAGCTTTCTTT.

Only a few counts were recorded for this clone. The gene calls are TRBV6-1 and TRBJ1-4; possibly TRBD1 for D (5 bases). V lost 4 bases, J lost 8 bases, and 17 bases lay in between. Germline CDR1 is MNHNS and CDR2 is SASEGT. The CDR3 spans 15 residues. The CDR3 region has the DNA TGTGCCAGCAGTGTATTTGGGACTTCGGGCGAAAAACTGTTTTTT. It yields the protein CASSVFGTSGEKLFF.

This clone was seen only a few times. Written as DNA, the CDR3 is TGCGCCAGCAGCCAAGTTCCGGGGGTGGGCACCGGGGAGCTGTTTTTT. This gives the protein CASSQVPGVGTGELFF. This rearrangement joins TRBV4-1 to TRBJ2-2; the D gene is possibly TRBD2 (6 bases). Trimming stripped 1 base from V and 4 bases from J, with 13 bases between. Germline V gene sequence: CDR1 MGHRA, CDR2 YSYEKL. The CDR3 loop spans 16 amino acids.

The CDR3 sequence is CASSSGIGSYEQYF. DNA for the CDR3: TGTGCCAGCAGCTCAGGGATAGGGTCCTACGAGCAGTACTTC. This chain links TRBV7-3 with TRBJ2-7; tentatively, D is TRBD1 (5 bases). V was trimmed by 4 bases and J by 1 base, leaving 11 bases between them. Germline CDR1 is SGHTA and CDR2 is FQGTGA. This CDR3 is built from 14 residues.

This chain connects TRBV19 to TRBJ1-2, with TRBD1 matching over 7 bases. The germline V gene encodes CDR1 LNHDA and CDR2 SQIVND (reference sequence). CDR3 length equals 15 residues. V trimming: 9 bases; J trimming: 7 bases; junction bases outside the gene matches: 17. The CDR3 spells CASRRDSRLGVGYTF. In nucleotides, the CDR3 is TGTGCCAGCCGCCGGGACAGCCGGCTGGGGGTTGGCTACACCTTC.

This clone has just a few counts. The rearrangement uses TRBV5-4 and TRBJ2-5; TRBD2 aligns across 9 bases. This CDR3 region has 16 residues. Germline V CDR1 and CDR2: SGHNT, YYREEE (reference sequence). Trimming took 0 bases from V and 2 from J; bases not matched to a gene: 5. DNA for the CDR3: TGTGCCAGCAGCTTGGGACTAGCGGAAAAGCAAGAGACCCAGTACTTC. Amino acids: CASSLGLAEKQETQYF.

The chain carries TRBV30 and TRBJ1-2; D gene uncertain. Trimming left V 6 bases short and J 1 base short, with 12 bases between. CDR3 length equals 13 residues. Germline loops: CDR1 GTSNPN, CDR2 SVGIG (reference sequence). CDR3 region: CACRRAVNYGYTF. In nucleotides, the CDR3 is TGTGCCTGCAGGAGGGCAGTTAACTATGGCTACACCTTC.

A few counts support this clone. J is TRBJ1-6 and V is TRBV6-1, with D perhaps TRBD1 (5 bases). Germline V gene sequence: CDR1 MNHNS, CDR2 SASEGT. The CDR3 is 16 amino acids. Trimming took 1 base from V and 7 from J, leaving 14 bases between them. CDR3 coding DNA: TGTGCCAGCAGTGAAGTTGGGCTGGGGGGGAATTCACCCCTCCACTTT. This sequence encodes CASSEVGLGGNSPLHF.

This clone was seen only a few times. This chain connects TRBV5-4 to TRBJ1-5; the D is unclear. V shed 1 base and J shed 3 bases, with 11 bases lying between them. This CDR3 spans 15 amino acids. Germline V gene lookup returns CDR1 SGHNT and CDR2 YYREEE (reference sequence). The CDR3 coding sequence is TGTGCCAGCAGCTTGCGGGGAGCGGACAATCAGCCCCAGCATTTT. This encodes CASSLRGADNQPQHF.

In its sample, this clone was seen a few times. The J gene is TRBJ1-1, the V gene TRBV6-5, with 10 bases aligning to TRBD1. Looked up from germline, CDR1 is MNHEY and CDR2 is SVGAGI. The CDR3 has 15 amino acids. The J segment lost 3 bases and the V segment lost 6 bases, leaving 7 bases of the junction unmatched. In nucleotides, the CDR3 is TGTGCCAGCAGCCCAACGGACAGGGGGGACACTGAAGCTTTCTTT. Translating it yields CASSPTDRGDTEAFF.

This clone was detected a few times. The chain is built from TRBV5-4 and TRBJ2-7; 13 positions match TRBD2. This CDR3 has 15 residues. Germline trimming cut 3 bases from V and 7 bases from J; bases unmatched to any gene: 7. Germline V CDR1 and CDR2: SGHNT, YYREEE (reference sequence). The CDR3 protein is CASSSRTSGRSEQYF. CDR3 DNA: TGTGCCAGCAGCTCAAGGACTAGCGGGAGAAGTGAGCAGTACTTC.

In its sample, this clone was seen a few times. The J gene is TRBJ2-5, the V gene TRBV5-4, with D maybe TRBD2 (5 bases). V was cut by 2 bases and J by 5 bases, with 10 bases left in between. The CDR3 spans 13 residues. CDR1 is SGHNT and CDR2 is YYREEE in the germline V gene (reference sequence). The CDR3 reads CASSFLRAETQYF. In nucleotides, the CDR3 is TGTGCCAGCAGCTTTCTGAGGGCGGAGACCCAGTACTTC.

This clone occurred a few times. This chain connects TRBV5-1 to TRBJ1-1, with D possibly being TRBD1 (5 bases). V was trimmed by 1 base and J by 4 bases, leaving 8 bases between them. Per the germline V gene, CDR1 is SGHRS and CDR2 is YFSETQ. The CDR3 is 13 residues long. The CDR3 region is CASSLLGGTEAFF. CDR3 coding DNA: TGCGCCAGCAGCTTGTTGGGGGGCACTGAAGCTTTCTTT.

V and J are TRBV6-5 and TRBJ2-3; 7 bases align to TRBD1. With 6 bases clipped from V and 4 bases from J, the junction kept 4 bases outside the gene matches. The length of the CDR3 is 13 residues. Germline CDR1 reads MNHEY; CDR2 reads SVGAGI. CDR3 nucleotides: TGTGCCAGCAGGACAGGGAGCGCAGATACGCAGTATTTT. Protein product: CASRTGSADTQYF.

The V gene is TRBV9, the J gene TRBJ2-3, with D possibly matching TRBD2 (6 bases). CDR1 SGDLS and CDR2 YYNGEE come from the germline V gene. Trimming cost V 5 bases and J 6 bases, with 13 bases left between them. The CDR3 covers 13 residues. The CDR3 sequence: CASSREPGDTQYF. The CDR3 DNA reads TGTGCCAGCAGTCGGGAGCCCGGCGATACGCAGTATTTT.

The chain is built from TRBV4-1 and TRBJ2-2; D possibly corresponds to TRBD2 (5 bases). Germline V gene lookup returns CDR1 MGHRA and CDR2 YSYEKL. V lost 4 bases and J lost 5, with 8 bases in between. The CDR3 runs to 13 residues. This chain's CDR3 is CASSPRGTGELFF. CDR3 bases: TGCGCCAGCAGCCCCCGAGGGACCGGGGAGCTGTTTTTT.

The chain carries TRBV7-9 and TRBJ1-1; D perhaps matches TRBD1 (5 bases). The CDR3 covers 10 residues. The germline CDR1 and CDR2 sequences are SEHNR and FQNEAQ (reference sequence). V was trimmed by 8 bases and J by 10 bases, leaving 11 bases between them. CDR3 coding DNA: TGTGCCAGCGGGGGGGAAGTAGCTTTCTTT. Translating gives CASGGEVAFF.

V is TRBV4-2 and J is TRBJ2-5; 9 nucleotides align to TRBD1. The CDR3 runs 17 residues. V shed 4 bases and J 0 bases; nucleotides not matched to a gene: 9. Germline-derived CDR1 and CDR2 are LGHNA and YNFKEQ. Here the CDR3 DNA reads TGTGCCAGCAGCCCGACGGGGACAGGGACCTACCAAGAGACCCAGTACTTC. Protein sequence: CASSPTGTGTYQETQYF.

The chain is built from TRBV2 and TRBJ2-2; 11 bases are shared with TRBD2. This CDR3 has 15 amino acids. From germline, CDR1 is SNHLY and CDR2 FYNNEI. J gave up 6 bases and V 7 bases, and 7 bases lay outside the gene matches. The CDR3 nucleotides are TGTGCCAGCAAGGTGTTAGCGGGGGGGGCCGGGGAGCTGTTTTTT. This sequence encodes CASKVLAGGAGELFF.